Presented here are 32 T cell receptor beta chains from one specimen sequenced in a study of technical replicates of blood from several donors. Assay used: immunoSEQ multiplex PCR; TCRdb lists only in-frame clones, some missing. The sample lists some 62,000 clones; around 87% were seen once. The sample consisted of PBMCs. Receptors were obtained from a human donor in good health. Some clones in this sample may be carry-over from other donors' samples.

The chain couples TRBV18 to TRBJ2-2; no definite D call. Trimming pared 3 bases from V and 5 bases from J, leaving 7 bases between. Germline V gene sequence: CDR1 KGHSH, CDR2 LQKENI. CDR3 length: 13 residues. As DNA, the CDR3 is TGTGCCAGCTCACCCGGCGGTACCGGGGAGCTGTTTTTT. This sequence encodes CASSPGGTGELFF.

This clone was counted a few times. The V gene is TRBV19, the J gene TRBJ1-5; D is undetermined. The CDR3 has 12 amino acids. V lost 6 bases and J 9 bases, leaving 12 bases between the germline ends. The germline CDR1 and CDR2 sequences are LNHDA and SQIVND (reference sequence). CDR3 amino acids: CASRQALGPQHF. As DNA, the CDR3 is TGTGCCAGTAGGCAGGCCTTGGGGCCCCAGCATTTT.

The chain carries TRBV28 and TRBJ2-7; TRBD2 might be the D (6 bases). Trimming removed 5 bases at V and 2 bases at J, with 16 bases between. The CDR3 runs 15 residues. Germline-derived CDR1 and CDR2 are MDHEN and SYDVKM. The CDR3, as DNA: TGTGCCAGCAGTCCCCAGGAGGGGATGACCTACGAGCAGTACTTC. It codes for CASSPQEGMTYEQYF.

This rearrangement joins TRBV13 to TRBJ2-1; 13 nucleotides align to TRBD2. Germline V CDR1 and CDR2: PRHDT, FYEKMQ (reference sequence). V lost 5 bases to trimming and J lost 9 bases; unmatched junction nucleotides: 10. There are 16 residues in the CDR3. This chain's CDR3 is CASSPGTSGTPGEQFF. As DNA, the CDR3 is TGTGCCAGCAGCCCAGGGACTAGCGGGACCCCAGGTGAGCAGTTCTTC. The entire variable domain, with the rest obtained from reference TRBV13 and TRBJ2-1, is as follows: AAGVIQSPRHLIKEKRETATLKCYPIPRHDTVYWYQQGPGQDPQFLISFYEKMQSDKGSIPDRFSAQQFSDYHSELNMSSLELGDSALYFCASSPGTSGTPGEQFFGPGTRLTVL.

This chain uses TRBV9 with TRBJ2-2; D call uncertain. The V gene's germline CDR1 is SGDLS and CDR2 YYNGEE. The V and J ends lost 4 bases and 3 bases respectively, with 10 bases between them. The CDR3 is 14 amino acids. CDR3 loop: CASSSPVDTGELFF. In nucleotides, the CDR3 is TGTGCCAGCAGCTCCCCCGTTGACACCGGGGAGCTGTTTTTT.

The CDR3 is CASSLLGGSYEQYF. CDR3 DNA: TGTGCCAGCAGCCTACTAGGCGGGAGCTACGAGCAGTACTTC. The V call is TRBV7-6, the J call TRBJ2-7; 7 nucleotides line up with TRBD2. With V trimmed by 5 bases and J by 3 bases, 7 bases remained unmatched. Germline loops: CDR1 SGHVS, CDR2 FNYEAQ. This CDR3 has 14 residues. Drawing the rest from reference TRBV7-6 and TRBJ2-7, the complete variable domain is GAGVSQSPRYKVTKRGQDVALRCDPISGHVSLYWYRQALGQGPEFLTYFNYEAQQDKSGLPNDRFSAERPEGSISTLTIQRTEQRDSAMYRCASSLLGGSYEQYFGPGTRLTVT.

The chain is built from TRBV19 and TRBJ2-7, with a weak D call TRBD1 (6 bases). Germline V lookup: CDR1 LNHDA, CDR2 SQIVND (reference sequence). The V end was cut by 3 bases, the J end by 0 bases, with 9 bases between. CDR3 length equals 14 residues. CDR3 DNA sequence: TGTGCCAGTAGTATCCCGGGACACTCCTACGAGCAGTACTTC. Its protein product is CASSIPGHSYEQYF. The whole variable domain, filled in from reference TRBV19 and TRBJ2-7, reads DGGITQSPKYLFRKEGQNVTLSCEQNLNHDAMYWYRQDPGQGLRLIYYSQIVNDFQKGDIAEGYSVSREKKESFPLTVTSAQKNPTAFYLCASSIPGHSYEQYFGPGTRLTVT.

The J gene is TRBJ2-3, the V gene TRBV30; 8 bases fit TRBD2. With V trimmed by 0 bases and J by 5 bases, 10 bases remained unmatched. Germline V gene data show CDR1 as GTSNPN and CDR2 as SVGIG (reference sequence). The CDR3 sequence is 16 residues long. The CDR3 protein is CAWSVFGRAGRDTQYF. CDR3 DNA sequence: TGTGCCTGGAGTGTATTCGGGAGGGCCGGAAGAGATACGCAGTATTTT.

The CDR3 sequence: CASSITRGKEGYTF. Written as DNA, the CDR3 is TGTGCCAGTAGTATAACCAGGGGGAAAGAAGGCTACACCTTC. The chain combines TRBV19 with TRBJ1-2; TRBD1 agrees at 7 bases. Germline CDR1 LNHDA, CDR2 SQIVND (reference sequence). The CDR3 runs to 14 residues. V lost 2 bases to trimming and J lost 8 bases; unmatched junction nucleotides: 8.

This rearrangement joins TRBV7-9 to TRBJ1-2; possible D gene TRBD1, 5 bases. This CDR3 comprises 13 residues. Trimming shortened V by 5 bases and J by 6 bases, and 13 bases separated the two germline ends. Germline V gives CDR1 SEHNR, CDR2 FQNEAQ (reference sequence). This chain's CDR3 is CASSRGTPNGYTF. CDR3 nucleotides: TGTGCCAGCAGCCGCGGGACTCCTAATGGCTACACCTTC. Drawing the rest from reference TRBV7-9 and TRBJ1-2, the complete variable domain is DTGVSQNPRHKITKRGQNVTFRCDPISEHNRLYWYRQTLGQGPEFLTYFQNEAQLEKSRLLSDRFSAERPKGSFSTLEIQRTEQGDSAMYLCASSRGTPNGYTFGSGTRLTVV.

The chain employs TRBV7-3 and TRBJ2-1, with 12 bases identical to TRBD2. The CDR3 is made up of 18 amino acids. The germline V gene encodes CDR1 SGHTA and CDR2 FQGTGA. The trim removed 4 bases at V and 7 bases at J, leaving 14 bases unmatched. The DNA of the CDR3 is TGTGCCAGCAGCTCCTGGACGGCTAGCGGGGGGGCCGGGAATGAGCAGTTCTTC. It translates to CASSSWTASGGAGNEQFF.

This CDR3 is CASSLLGADSYEQYF. In DNA form, the CDR3 reads TGCGCCAGCAGCTTGTTAGGGGCGGACTCCTACGAGCAGTACTTC. The chain joins TRBV5-1 to TRBJ2-7, with a tentative D call TRBD1 (5 bases). Deletions cut 1 base from V and 0 bases from J, with 11 bases between. CDR1 is SGHRS, CDR2 YFSETQ, per germline. The CDR3 extends over 15 amino acids.

CDR3: CASSLQGPLNYGYTF. The CDR3 coding sequence is TGTGCCAGCAGCTTACAGGGGCCCTTAAACTATGGCTACACCTTC. The gene calls are TRBV5-6 and TRBJ1-2, with 7 bases lining up with TRBD1. Per germline, CDR1 SGHDT and CDR2 YYEEEE. The length of the CDR3 is 15 residues. V gave up 2 bases and J gave up 2 bases; unmatched junction bases: 6. Drawing the rest from reference TRBV5-6 and TRBJ1-2, the complete variable domain is DAGVTQSPTHLIKTRGQQVTLRCSPKSGHDTVSWYQQALGQGPQFIFQYYEEEERQRGNFPDRFSGHQFPNYSSELNVNALLLGDSALYLCASSLQGPLNYGYTFGSGTRLTVV.

CDR3 sequence: CASSEATNQPQHF. The CDR3 DNA reads TGTGCCAGCAGTGAAGCGACTAACCAGCCCCAGCATTTT. This chain joins TRBV6-1 and TRBJ1-5; D unresolved. The CDR3 extends over 13 amino acids. The germline V gene has CDR1 MNHNS and CDR2 SASEGT. Trimming pared 0 bases from V and 7 bases from J, leaving 7 bases between.

This rearrangement joins TRBV7-2 to TRBJ2-3; D ambiguous. This CDR3 is built from 16 residues. Germline V CDR1 and CDR2: SGHTA, FQGNSA. Trimming cost V 6 bases and J 3 bases, with 19 bases left between them. The DNA of the CDR3 is TGTGCCAGCAGTTTCAGTTCAGGTTTTCGAACAGATACGCAGTATTTT. Translating it yields CASSFSSGFRTDTQYF.

The rearrangement joins TRBV2 to TRBJ2-3; 14 nucleotides match TRBD2. CDR1 and CDR2 from the germline V gene are SNHLY and FYNNEI. With V trimmed by 6 bases and J by 5 bases, 10 bases remained unmatched. The CDR3 runs to 17 residues. CDR3 loop: CASRERLAGGHGDTQYF. For the CDR3, the DNA is TGTGCCAGCAGAGAAAGACTAGCGGGGGGGCATGGAGATACGCAGTATTTT.

V gene TRBV6-5 combines with J gene TRBJ1-3; D is uncertain. Germline V gives CDR1 MNHEY, CDR2 SVGAGI. This CDR3 is built from 15 residues. V lost 5 bases and J 0 bases, leaving 11 bases between the germline ends. This CDR3 is CASSRTRSSGNTIYF. The DNA for the CDR3 is TGTGCCAGCAGTCGCACAAGGAGCTCTGGAAACACCATATATTTT.

This chain joins TRBV18 and TRBJ1-2; 7 bases align to TRBD1. The CDR3 spans 14 residues. Germline-derived CDR1 and CDR2 are KGHSH and LQKENI. V lost 5 bases and J lost 4; bases outside the gene matches: 7. The CDR3 sequence is CASSKDRDGYGYTF. DNA for the CDR3: TGTGCCAGCTCAAAAGACAGGGACGGCTATGGCTACACCTTC. Full variable domain (missing parts from reference TRBV18 and TRBJ1-2): NAGVMQNPRHLVRRRGQEARLRCSPMKGHSHVYWYRQLPEEGLKFMVYLQKENIIDESGMPKERFSAEFPKEGPSILRIQQVVRGDSAAYFCASSKDRDGYGYTFGSGTRLTVV.

The gene calls are TRBV11-2 and TRBJ2-7, with D unresolved. This CDR3 is 12 amino acids long. Trimming shortened V by 1 base and J by 10 bases, and 11 bases separated the two germline ends. From germline, CDR1 is SGHAT and CDR2 FQNNGV. The CDR3 DNA follows: TGTGCCAGCAGCTTAGGTGTATCCTACCAGTACTTC. Encoded protein: CASSLGVSYQYF.

This clone was detected once. J is TRBJ2-3 and V is TRBV11-1; D unclear. Germline V gene data show CDR1 as SGHAT and CDR2 as FQDESV (reference sequence). The CDR3 is made up of 14 amino acids. With 2 bases removed from V and 3 bases from J, the gap between germline ends came to 9 bases. The CDR3 DNA sequence: TGTGCCAGCAGCTTAAGGCAAGCGACAGATACGCAGTATTTT. It codes for CASSLRQATDTQYF.

The V gene is TRBV6-1, the J gene TRBJ2-3; 7 bases match TRBD2. Germline V lookup: CDR1 MNHNS, CDR2 SASEGT. V shed 2 bases, J shed 4 bases, and the junction held 12 bases outside the gene matches. The length of the CDR3 is 17 residues. CDR3 sequence (DNA): TGTGCCAGCAGTGAACCTCTAGCCCTAAGCGGGGCAGATACGCAGTATTTT. Amino acid sequence: CASSEPLALSGADTQYF.

This chain connects TRBV7-6 to TRBJ2-2, with TRBD2 matching 8 bases. Trimming took 5 bases from V and 5 from J; bases not matched to a gene: 1. This CDR3 is built from 13 residues. Germline values: CDR1 SGHVS, CDR2 FNYEAQ. This CDR3 reads CASSPSGTGELFF. The CDR3 nucleotides are TGTGCCAGCAGCCCTAGCGGGACCGGGGAGCTGTTTTTT.

The sample holds one count of this clone. The genes are TRBV7-2 and TRBJ2-5; 9 bases agree with TRBD1. V shed 10 bases, J shed 6 bases, and the junction held 18 bases outside the gene matches. Looked up from germline, CDR1 is SGHTA and CDR2 is FQGNSA. The CDR3 loop spans 16 amino acids. The CDR3: CATIPGTGIGGKTQYF. Here the CDR3 DNA reads TGTGCCACAATACCCGGGACAGGGATAGGAGGGAAGACCCAGTACTTC.

The V call is TRBV5-6, the J call TRBJ1-2; D not resolved. The CDR3 runs to 15 residues. Germline CDR1 and CDR2: SGHDT and YYEEEE. Between the trimmed V and J ends, which lost 4 bases and 6 bases, there was a span of 19 bases. CDR3 in DNA: TGTGCCAGCAGCCTTCGAGCGGGCCGAAGCCATGGCTACACCTTC. The encoded protein is CASSLRAGRSHGYTF.

The J gene is TRBJ2-5, the V gene TRBV5-5; 13 nucleotides align to TRBD2. The V gene end was trimmed by 0 bases and the J gene end by 1 base; junction bases not matched to a gene: 0. From germline, CDR1 is SGHKS and CDR2 YYEKEE (reference sequence). CDR3 size: 16 residues. The chain's CDR3 is CASSLGLAGGQETQYF. CDR3 DNA sequence: TGTGCCAGCAGCTTGGGACTAGCGGGGGGCCAAGAGACCCAGTACTTC.

V usage is TRBV2 and J usage is TRBJ1-1; D possibly corresponds to TRBD1 (5 bases). The CDR3 extends over 13 amino acids. With 3 bases removed from V and 6 bases from J, the gap between germline ends came to 11 bases. Germline CDR1 SNHLY, CDR2 FYNNEI. CDR3 sequence reads: CASSEQGWSEAFF. The CDR3 bases are TGTGCCAGCAGTGAGCAGGGATGGTCTGAAGCTTTCTTT.

The rearrangement links TRBV25-1 to TRBJ1-1, with 7 bases identical to TRBD1. CDR1 and CDR2 from the germline V gene are MGHDK and SYGVNS. J gave up 0 bases and V 7 bases, and 5 bases lay outside the gene matches. This CDR3 is 14 amino acids long. DNA for the CDR3: TGTGCCAGCACCTGGGACAGTATGAACACTGAAGCTTTCTTT. Protein sequence: CASTWDSMNTEAFF.

This clone was observed a handful of times. V usage is TRBV5-3 and J usage is TRBJ2-7, with 13 bases fitting TRBD2. TRBV5-3 has ORF status, its function being uncertain. Unmatched junction bases numbered 9, after V lost 5 bases and J lost 4 bases. The CDR3 runs 16 residues. CDR3 sequence reads: CARSNLGLAGAYEQYF. The CDR3 bases are TGTGCCAGAAGTAATCTCGGACTAGCGGGAGCATACGAGCAGTACTTC.

The chain uses TRBV5-6 and TRBJ2-2, with D possibly TRBD1 on 6 matching bases. This CDR3 has 15 amino acids. Germline CDR1 reads SGHDT; CDR2 reads YYEEEE. Trimming took 3 bases from V and 0 from J, leaving 9 bases between them. The CDR3 region is CASSYGTTNTGELFF. Here the CDR3 DNA reads TGTGCCAGCAGCTACGGGACAACGAACACCGGGGAGCTGTTTTTT.

This chain connects TRBV4-2 to TRBJ2-1; 10 bases are a match to TRBD2. In germline, CDR1 is LGHNA, CDR2 YNFKEQ. This CDR3 has 16 residues. With V trimmed by 4 bases and J by 7 bases, 10 bases remained unmatched. In nucleotides, the CDR3 is TGTGCCAGCAGCCCGTCCCCACTAGCGGGATCTAATGAGCAGTTCTTC. It translates to CASSPSPLAGSNEQFF.

The J gene is TRBJ1-2, the V gene TRBV5-4, with D possibly being TRBD1 (5 bases). Germline-derived CDR1 and CDR2 are SGHNT and YYREEE (reference sequence). The CDR3 is made up of 12 amino acids. Between the trimmed V and J ends, which lost 4 bases and 8 bases, there was a span of 12 bases. CDR3 DNA sequence: TGTGCCAGCAGCCTCAGGGAAGACGGCTACACCTTC. Protein sequence: CASSLREDGYTF.

This clone was counted only a few times. The V call is TRBV4-1, the J call TRBJ2-5; 15 bases line up with TRBD2. The CDR3 is made up of 20 amino acids. Trimming cost V 2 bases and J 2 bases; bases outside gene matches: 12. The germline V gene encodes CDR1 MGHRA and CDR2 YSYEKL. CDR3 bases: TGCGCCAGCAGCCAACTCGGACTAGCGGGAGGGAACCATCCGCAAGAGACCCAGTACTTC. Translating it yields CASSQLGLAGGNHPQETQYF.